This T cell receptor (beta chain) was captured by sequencing in a study of Ad26.COV2.S vaccination and SARS-CoV-2 variants. Study-level information: The COV1001 Ad26.COV2.S trial arm included the donor. Participants got Ad26.COV2.S intramuscularly, once or twice 56 days apart.

Study-wide results and caveats: Breadth and depth estimates from TCRs may understate total T cell responses. Vaccine recipients showed a spike-specific TCR breadth that was higher than in placebo recipients.

Assay used: immunoSEQ multiplex PCR; TCRdb lists only in-frame clones, some missing. Of about 680,000 clones detected, 80% to 90% appear once; the ten largest clones hold around 1.4%. The V gene end was trimmed by 3 bases and the J gene end by 5 bases; junction bases not matched to a gene: 9. The CDR3 is 15 amino acids. Germline V gives CDR1 SEHNR, CDR2 FQNEAQ (reference sequence). As to treatment: roughly 18 received Ad26.COV2.S at low or high dose, single or two shots; about 5 received placebo; per-sample allocation not given. Sampling happened 63 days after the first vaccine or placebo injection. Concerning this clone itself: What it binds is not known.

This TCR derives from a person aged 18 to 59 who received the Ad26.COV2.S COVID-19 vaccine or a placebo. The chain employs TRBV7-9 and TRBJ2-7, with TRBD1 matching over 8 bases. The input for sequencing was peripheral blood, taken in a trial of Ad26.COV2.S vaccine versus placebo. As DNA, the CDR3 is TGTGCCAGCAGCTTTCCCCGGGACAGGAGCAACGAGCAGTACTTC. This gives the protein CASSFPRDRSNEQYF.